This entry is about one TCR beta chain. This clonotype was counted a few times. Its binding antigen is unknown. It has no much larger one-base neighbor in the sample; base qualities were not kept. The sample originates from a study of T cells in Graves' hyperthyroidism and ophthalmopathy (dated by TCRdb to between 2018 and 2021). About the investigation overall: Peripheral blood was sampled at the time of initial diagnosis, prior to any treatment. The study also compared thyroid tissue and blood T-cell repertoires from about six Graves' hyperthyroidism patients. TCR Vbeta CDR3 sequencing of some 140 peripheral blood samples (under 45 ophthalmopathy, 75 hyperthyroidism and approximately 17 progressor patients) is reported in the paper. For training and testing, the 100 or so patients in the discovery cohort were randomly divided in a 7:3 ratio. Once sampling was done, hyperthyroidism patients were given methimazole at a starting dose of 30 mg daily, whereas ophthalmopathy patients were given high-dose intravenous methylprednisolone. Prospective prediction of ophthalmopathy was tested in an independent validation cohort of approximately 19 hyperthyroidism patients and 15 to 17 patients who later progressed to ophthalmopathy. To identify distinguishing TCR V-J signatures, a discovery cohort of 90 to 100 patients was used, comprising under 45 with Graves' ophthalmopathy and 57 with stable Graves' hyperthyroidism. What the study reported, not specific to this receptor: No statistical method was used to set the sample size in advance, and investigators knew the group allocation. Blood samples also contained most of the expanded thyroid clonotypes (frequency above 0.001), which suggests that blood repertoires may reflect thyroid immune responses. In cross-validation, a model built on a 13 V-J signature told ophthalmopathy apart from stable hyperthyroidism with 85% to 90% sensitivity and approximately 81% specificity, and in testing the same model reached 80%/75%. In validation, the model predicted progression to ophthalmopathy a median of about 6.5 months before onset, with over 60% sensitivity and 72.22% specificity.

The TCR beta CDR3 regions were amplified from RNA transcripts. The first round of RT-PCR for the TCR CDR3 was performed with the HTBI primer set and the Qiagen OneStep RT-PCR kit. Libraries were constructed in a second round of multiplex PCR, after which size selection and purification were carried out. Sequencing of the libraries was done on an Illumina HiSeq2000 using paired-end 100 bp reads. In the authors' own workflow: SOAPnuke was used to process the raw data, throwing out any read that contained adapters or uncalled bases, had a mean Phred below 15, or lacked an exact constant-primer or identifier match. COPE v1.2.5 was used to merge the high-quality paired reads, and each unique nucleotide sequence was defined as a clonotype. MiTCR v1.1 was used to align clonotypes to the IMGT TRBV, TRBD and TRBJ reference segments. The analysis included only V-J combinations with a frequency above 0.0001, which together covered roughly 99% of the repertoires. A TCS score was defined as the ratio between F50 (clonal expansion) and ExV (chaos), using BLOSUM62-based TCRdist between CDR3 peptides within each V-J. Welch's t-statistics and random forest reduced fewer than 600 V-J features to roughly 13, which were used in a naive Bayes classifier (R e1071). TCRdb reprocessed the public reads (quality trimming at Q25 with fastp, clone calling with MiXCR) and kept in-frame beta chains. A single entry per CDR3 protein holds the most common genes and DNA from its merged rows. The V and J calls here are based on TCRdb, not the publication. A total of some 500,000 distinct CDR3 sequences appear in this sample, about 15% of them only once. 15% to 20% of the sample belongs to the ten largest clones.

Stable Graves' hyperthyroidism was defined as no progression to ophthalmopathy during 18 months of follow-up. Hyperthyroidism patients were aged 18 to 65 years and newly diagnosed, with disease duration of less than 2 months. Any patient with an uncontrolled infection, another autoimmune disease, pregnancy or lactation was excluded. Clinical symptoms, serum thyroxine and TRAb, thyroid ultrasound, and orbital computed tomography formed the basis for the diagnoses. Ficoll-Paque density gradient centrifugation was used to isolate PBMCs from approximately 10 ml of fresh peripheral blood. Total RNA was extracted using Trizol reagent, and RNA quality was assessed on an Agilent 2100 Bioanalyzer. Taken from cysteine to phenylalanine, the CDR3 has 14 residues. The entry retains the CDR3 DNA only, 42 bases that are in frame from base 1. V loses 3 bases, J loses 9 bases, and the germline ends lie 18 bases apart. The germline V gene encodes CDR1 DFQATT and CDR2 SNEGSKA (reference sequence).

The rearranged segments are TRBV20-1 and TRBJ2-1, with the identity of the D gene unclear. The sequenced sample was blood. The receptor was derived from a woman aged 18-29 years with Graves' hyperthyroidism. CDR3 protein: CSARYGPADGEQFF. The DNA reads as follows: TGCAGTGCTAGGTACGGGCCCGCGGATGGTGAGCAGTTCTTC.